This paragraph covers one TCR beta chain sequence. Its matching antigen is unknown. The data originate from a study of shared clonotypes between healthy human individuals. Notes on the study in general: The study's rarefaction showed incomplete sorted-subset sequencing despite large depth.

Generated by immunoSEQ multiplex PCR, the TCRdb table keeps only in-frame clones and is missing some. The sample yields a few million clones, approximately 95% seen once. The receptor was derived from a man younger than 30 in good health. Some clones in this sample may be carry-over from other donors' samples. Material for sequencing was naive CD4+ T cells from PBMCs. Stated subset: CD45RA+ positively selected.

CDR3 sequence: CASSHLMQGAQGYGYTF. The CDR3 DNA reads as TGCGCCAGCAGTCACCTTATGCAGGGGGCGCAGGGCTATGGCTACACCTTC. The chain uses TRBV23-1 and TRBJ1-2, with 8 bases matching TRBD1. TRBV23-1 is treated as an ORF (open reading frame) with a function not yet certain. The CDR3 loop spans 17 amino acids. Trimming at V came to 3 bases and at J to 4 bases, leaving 13 bases not matched to a gene.